This T cell receptor (beta chain) comes out of a study of T cells in Graves' hyperthyroidism and ophthalmopathy. The CDR3 sequence is 16 residues long. V was clipped by 4 bases and J by 3 bases; unmatched bases: 7. From germline, CDR1 is MNHEY and CDR2 SMNVEV (reference sequence). Whole-study findings and limits: A median 6.5 months before onset, the model predicted ophthalmopathy.

Researchers took RNA transcripts and amplified the TCR beta CDR3 regions from them. The primer set for the first-round RT-PCR of the TCR CDR3 was HTBI. From the multiplex PCR reads, TCRdb called clonotypes with MiXCR, one entry per CDR3 protein. The sample holds about 400,000 distinct CDR3 sequences, about 15% seen once. In this sample, this clonotype turned up many times. Its target is unknown. Sequencing used blood. This chain connects TRBV27 to TRBJ2-1; 9 bases map to TRBD2. The receptor comes from a woman in her 30s with Graves' hyperthyroidism. The CDR3 loop reads CASSSPAGGGYNEQFF. CDR3 sequence (DNA): TGTGCCAGCAGTTCACCAGCGGGAGGAGGCTACAATGAGCAGTTCTTC.